What follows are 7 T cell receptor beta chains derived from one specimen sequenced in a study of cytomegalovirus exposure and HLA in healthy donors. The PCR had 60 Vbeta and 13 Jbeta primers. Sequenced by immunoSEQ multiplex PCR; TCRdb stores in-frame clones only, minus some. The table lists 50,000 to 70,000 clones, about 69% of them singletons. The sequenced material came from PBMCs. These receptors all come from a man younger than 45 in good health and CMV-seropositive.

This clone was counted a few times. This sequence joins TRBV6-5 and TRBJ1-1, with 7 bases lining up with TRBD1. The CDR3 is made up of 14 amino acids. CDR1 and CDR2 from the germline V gene are MNHEY and SVGAGI. The V gene end was trimmed by 7 bases and the J gene end by 4 bases; junction bases not matched to a gene: 9. The CDR3 here is CASNLDRVSTEAFF. In nucleotides, the CDR3 is TGTGCCAGCAACTTAGACAGGGTGAGCACTGAAGCTTTCTTT.

This clone was found a few times. The chain is built from TRBV29-1 and TRBJ2-7, with D maybe TRBD1 (6 bases). Germline values: CDR1 SQVTM, CDR2 ANQGSEA. Trimming removed 0 bases from V and 4 bases from J, with 13 bases in between. This CDR3 comprises 14 residues. The CDR3 region is CSVEDRGSRYEQYF. The CDR3 DNA follows: TGCAGCGTTGAAGACAGGGGTTCGAGATACGAGCAGTACTTC.

This sequence joins TRBV19 and TRBJ2-1; 7 nucleotides line up with TRBD1. Germline V gives CDR1 LNHDA, CDR2 SQIVND (reference sequence). With 8 bases clipped from V and 4 bases from J, the junction kept 14 bases outside the gene matches. CDR3 length: 16 amino acids. The CDR3 spells CASRTGAAGLYNEQFF. CDR3 sequence (DNA): TGTGCCAGTCGTACAGGGGCCGCGGGTTTATACAATGAGCAGTTCTTC.

V gene TRBV27 combines with J gene TRBJ2-5; D is perhaps TRBD2 (6 bases). V was pared by 2 bases and J by 2 bases, with 12 bases between. The CDR3 covers 15 residues. Germline lookup yields CDR1 MNHEY and CDR2 SMNVEV (reference sequence). For the CDR3, the DNA is TGTGCCAGCAGTTTAGTGGCGGGGAAGCAAGAGACCCAGTACTTC. Protein sequence: CASSLVAGKQETQYF.

This chain connects TRBV28 to TRBJ2-5; 9 nucleotides line up with TRBD1. The CDR3 length is 15 residues. Trimming removed 3 bases from V and 2 bases from J; junction bases left unmatched: 4. Germline V lookup: CDR1 MDHEN, CDR2 SYDVKM. The CDR3 DNA follows: TGTGCCAGCAGTTTTAGGACAGGGGCTCAAGAGACCCAGTACTTC. Translation: CASSFRTGAQETQYF.

The V gene is TRBV27, the J gene TRBJ2-7; TRBD2 aligns across 7 bases. The germline gives CDR1 MNHEY, CDR2 SMNVEV (reference sequence). Trimming took 6 bases from V and 2 from J; bases not matched to a gene: 10. The CDR3 is made up of 15 amino acids. Written as DNA, the CDR3 is TGTGCCAGCAGCCCAAGGGTGGGAGGGACCTACGAGCAGTACTTC. Encoded protein: CASSPRVGGTYEQYF.

This clone was recorded a few times. The rearrangement links TRBV6-6 to TRBJ2-7; TRBD1 matches 7 bases. The germline gives CDR1 MNHNY, CDR2 SVGAGI (reference sequence). Trimming at V came to 5 bases and at J to 2 bases, leaving 6 bases not matched to a gene. This CDR3 contains 14 residues. CDR3 in DNA: TGTGCCAGCAGTCCCGCCCAGGGGGCCTACGAGCAGTACTTC. Translated, it gives CASSPAQGAYEQYF.